This TCR beta chain is drawn from a study of T cell responses to AZD1222 COVID-19 vaccine (dated by TCRdb to the early 2020s). Notes on the research overall: TCR sequencing covered approximately 230 trial participants: nearly 210 given two doses of AZD1222 and 26 given two doses of MenACWY control vaccine. Enrollment into the trials was organized by age into subgroups of 18-55, 56-69 and 70-plus years, and those subgroups contained approximately 150, 30 and 60 TCR-sequenced participants, respectively. Overall study results and their limits: Conclusions about previously exposed vaccinees are limited, since just 5 to 7 AZD1222 recipients were seropositive for SARS-CoV-2 at baseline. The whole spike protein was spanned by vaccine-associated CD4 TCRs, and dominant responses were seen in regions 160-218 and 743-854. In the small 56-69-year group, the increase in depth fell short of significance, most likely because of low power. Epitopes outside the regions mutated in the B.1.351 and B.1.1.7 variants were reportedly recognized by nearly half of the unique spike-specific TCRs. Participants were mostly white British and included more females than males, and it was suggested by the authors that clonal diversity may have been underestimated. Spike-specific TCR breadth and depth rose significantly after two AZD1222 doses compared with day 0 and with MenACWY recipients. Because no day 14 peak-response samples were available, the repertoires could be characterized only after the peak T cell response.

The CDR3 regions of human TCRbeta chains were analyzed by immunosequencing. Under the source paper's analysis protocol: TCRs in the repertoires were matched against a reference library of SARS-CoV-2-specific TCRs that had been generated with the MIRA antigen-specificity platform. Breadth was defined as the fraction of unique TCRs that were SARS-CoV-2-associated. Depth was defined as the fraction of total T cells that were SARS-CoV-2-associated. Using the MIRA data, every spike-specific TCR was mapped to the spike region that the TCR reacted to and assigned to either a CD4 or a CD8 class. Log10-transformed breadth and depth values were compared by one-way ANOVA with Sidak's multiple comparisons tests. The table comes from immuneACCESS by way of TCRdb, which keeps in-frame sequences with V and J called. Part of the clones is missing from these tables; in studies checked, under half for an unresolved V gene and the rest for unknown reasons. V and J calls and clone size are those listed in that table; D and trimming were worked out from the DNA. Present in this sample are roughly 150,000 clones, 87% of which were seen just once. Jointly, the top ten make up about 8.9% of the sample.

CDR1 and CDR2 are read off the germline V gene (reference sequence) as SEHNR and FQNEAQ. The CDR3, cysteine through phenylalanine, is 12 amino acids long. Only CDR3 DNA remains: 36 bases, in frame from the first base. V gives up 2 bases and J gives up 6 bases, and the segment between their germline ends measures 8 bases. A word on this clone: This clone's antigen is unknown. The record has no base qualities; no much larger clone is one base away. The same CDR3 is also encoded by other DNA sequences in this sample.

What this sample's time point label stands for: about 28 days (+/-7) after the second vaccine dose. AZD1222 recipients with second doses at about 4 weeks or about 12 weeks were pooled, because spike-specific TCR depth and breadth did not differ between schedules. Vaccinee samples were obtained from the UK trials COV001 and COV002, which included a single-blind randomized controlled phase 2/3 trial of AZD1222 (ChAdOx1 nCoV-19) in healthy adults. For TCRbeta chain sequencing, PBMC samples from trial participants were taken at day 0 and at day 28 after the second dose. The TCR sequence derives from an adult who received the AZD1222 COVID-19 vaccine. The sequencing here drew on peripheral blood, taken 28 days after the second AZD1222 dose. This chain is built from TRBV7-9 and TRBJ2-7, with the D gene not confidently named. The CDR3 sequence is CASSLSWGEQYF. The nucleotide sequence is given as TGTGCCAGCAGCTTAAGTTGGGGCGAGCAGTACTTC.